Presented here are 5 T cell receptor beta chains from one specimen sequenced in a study of tumor and adjacent non-tumor tissue in lung cancer (dated by TCRdb to the late 2010s). RNA was extracted from bulk unsorted tissue and checked for quality with a NanoDrop ND-1000 and an Agilent 2100. For the normal lung samples, distant non-tumor tissue was collected more than 3 cm away from the tumor edge. The library was built by means of multiplex PCR. Sequencing was carried out with an Illumina HiSeq 2500. TCRbeta libraries were built by three rounds of nested PCR using primers (Table S4), following protocols modified from ARM-PCR. TCRdb cleaned the public reads at Q25 with fastp, built clones with MiXCR and kept in-frame beta chains. All rows with the same CDR3 protein become a single entry with the most common DNA and genes. For this sample there are about 90,000 distinct CDR3 sequences; 76% appear just once. The ten most abundant clones make up around a fifth of the sample.

Sequencing was performed on distant non-tumor lung tissue. Source of these receptors: a woman aged 45 to 65 with non-small cell lung cancer.

In the case of this clonotype: Just one base apart from a much larger clone, this may be a read error. This chain links TRBV21-1 with TRBJ2-1. TRBV21-1 is classified as a pseudogene. The CDR3 sequence is 17 residues long. CDR3 DNA sequence: TGTGCCAGCAGCAAAGGACGAGTCGGGAGCTCCTACAATGTGCAGTTCTTC. Protein sequence: CASSKGRVGSSYNVQFF.

Of note for this clonotype: One end of the junction fails to match germline, which may point to a read error. This chain uses TRBV6-6 with TRBJ2-1; D gene uncertain. Germline-derived CDR1 and CDR2 are MNHNY and SVGAGI (reference sequence). There are 17 residues in the CDR3. This chain's CDR3 is CASSHSNPSRQYNEQFF. The CDR3 DNA is TGTGCCAGCAGTCACTCGAATCCCAGCAGGCAGTACAATGAGCAGTTCTTC.

This clonotype was observed a single time. A much larger clone is a single base away; this may be a read error. The chain couples TRBV20-1 to TRBJ1-2; 9 nucleotides line up with TRBD1. V shed 6 bases, J shed 6 bases, and the junction held 8 bases outside the gene matches. Germline CDR1 reads DFQATT; CDR2 reads SNEGSKA (reference sequence). The CDR3 is made up of 13 amino acids. The CDR3 loop is CSAAGTGRHGYTF. The CDR3 DNA follows: TGCAGTGCCGCCGGGACAGGGCGCCATGGCTACACCTTC.

This clonotype was seen more than once but under ten times. CDR3 DNA sequence: TGCAGTGCTAGAGCGGGTCTGGGACTAGCGGGAGTGGATCGCACAGATACGCAGTATTTT. It yields the protein CSARAGLGLAGVDRTDTQYF. The chain is built from TRBV20-1 and TRBJ2-3, with 14 bases that match TRBD2. The V gene's germline CDR1 is DFQATT and CDR2 SNEGSKA (reference sequence). The CDR3 spans 20 residues. The ends lost 1 base at V and 1 base at J; junction bases unmatched: 13.

Concerning this clonotype: The junction differs from germline at one of its ends, possibly a read error. V usage is TRBV11-2 and J usage is TRBJ2-1, with 10 bases fitting TRBD2. The CDR3 sequence is 18 residues long. Looked up from germline, CDR1 is SGHAT and CDR2 is FQNNGV. The CDR3 here is CASSLAASGSTAYNERFF. Written as DNA, the CDR3 is TGTGCTAGCAGCTTAGCTGCTAGCGGGAGTACCGCCTACAATGAGCGGTTCTTC.